This entry describes one T cell receptor (beta chain). This clonotype was detected only a few times. Which antigen it targets is not known. Base-call qualities are not available, and no considerably larger clone is one nucleotide away. The data are from a study of T cell repertoires in cytomegalovirus infection (dated by TCRdb to the late 2010s). The study in broad terms: Recently identified HLA-C-restricted CMV epitopes, whose presentation resists viral immunomodulation, were targeted by peptide stimulations together with well-studied HLA-B-restricted epitopes. The HLA type of each donor mattered for the analysis, because public TCR beta signatures pointed to carriage of CMV infection along with the matching HLA type.

Paper-wide results and their limitations: Cumulative frequency of public TCR beta family members discriminated carriers of CMV infection plus the relevant HLA type in this cohort and an independent 352-donor cohort. The ex vivo response was dominated by HLA-C-restricted CMV-specific TCR beta clonotypes, and the single most frequent clonotype in two of eight donors was supplied by these HLA-C-restricted clonotypes.

This specimen's treatment or condition label, per the study, means: in vitro stimulation with specific CMV peptide epitopes to enrich CMV-specific T cells. Instrument on record: Illumina HiSeq 1500. TCRdb reran the public reads through fastp at Q25 and MiXCR, keeping productive beta chains. Each CDR3 protein gets just one entry, which takes the most common genes and DNA from the rows behind it. This sample has about 770,000 distinct CDR3 sequences in its table, and around 29% of those were observed once. The ten largest account for less than 15% of the sample. Trimming removed 4 bases from V and 4 bases from J; the gene matches leave 9 bases unexplained. CDR1 is given as MNHEY and CDR2 as SVGAGI, both from the germline V gene. Its CDR3 holds 15 amino acids, cysteine through phenylalanine. Just the 45-base CDR3 DNA is kept, in frame starting at base 1.

The sample here was cultured CD8+ T cells from PBMCs, taken from culture after CMV antigen stimulation. The chain is made from TRBV6-5 and TRBJ1-1; TRBD1 matches 7 bases in the middle. The receptor's source is a human donor in good health (CMV status not recorded). Some clones in this sample may be carry-over from other donors' samples. The CDR3 loop reads CASSFLTGSRTEAFF. The DNA sequence reads TGTGCCAGCAGTTTCCTGACAGGGAGTCGCACTGAAGCTTTCTTT.